The 24 T cell receptor beta chains reported below all come from one sample, sequenced in a study of blood T cell repertoires in COVID-19 (TCRdb year 2020). The method behind the library was the immunoSEQ multiplex PCR assay. TCRdb took this table from immuneACCESS and kept in-frame rearrangements with V and J called. Such tables lack part of the clones; where checked against another copy, unresolved V genes explain under half of the gap, and the rest is unexplained. Counted in this sample were some 400,000 clones; 81% of them appeared once. Clones ranked in the top ten supply roughly 1.1% of the sample. Sample: peripheral blood. These TCRs come from a human donor with acute or convalescent COVID-19. The donor label of this sample is uncertain.

The chain combines TRBV27 with TRBJ2-7; TRBD1 aligns across 9 bases. The CDR3 loop spans 14 amino acids. J lost 7 bases, V lost 5 bases, and 9 bases had no gene match. The germline V gene encodes CDR1 MNHEY and CDR2 SMNVEV (reference sequence). The CDR3, as DNA: TGTGCCAGCAGTACCCGGGACAGGGTGGGGGAGCAGTACTTC. It is translated as CASSTRDRVGEQYF.

The chain joins TRBV27 to TRBJ2-7, with a possible D match to TRBD1 (5 bases). The length of the CDR3 is 13 residues. Looked up from germline, CDR1 is MNHEY and CDR2 is SMNVEV (reference sequence). Trimming pared 4 bases from V and 2 bases from J, leaving 9 bases between. CDR3 amino acids: CASSSGHPYEQYF. The CDR3 DNA reads as TGTGCCAGCAGTTCAGGACACCCCTACGAGCAGTACTTC.

V gene TRBV6-5 combines with J gene TRBJ2-1; TRBD2 agrees at 14 bases. The CDR3 extends over 15 amino acids. The V segment lost 6 bases and the J segment 9 bases; nucleotides outside the gene matches: 7. Germline V gene lookup returns CDR1 MNHEY and CDR2 SVGAGI. CDR3 sequence reads: CASSSGTSGGGEQFF. In DNA, the CDR3 is TGTGCCAGCAGCTCCGGGACTAGCGGGGGAGGTGAGCAGTTCTTC.

V gene TRBV19 combines with J gene TRBJ1-1; a weak D match, TRBD1 (5 bases). V was pared by 3 bases and J by 0 bases, with 8 bases between. Germline CDR1 LNHDA, CDR2 SQIVND (reference sequence). CDR3 length: 14 amino acids. The CDR3 DNA reads as TGTGCCAGTAGTATTGGCAGGGTGAACACTGAAGCTTTCTTT. Encoded protein: CASSIGRVNTEAFF.

The CDR3 is CASSGPRTSGGTDTQYF. The CDR3 nucleotides are TGTGCCAGCAGTGGCCCGAGGACTAGCGGGGGAACAGATACGCAGTATTTT. The chain carries TRBV6-1 and TRBJ2-3, with 13 positions matching TRBD2. The CDR3 totals 17 residues. Trimming at V came to 4 bases and at J to 3 bases, leaving 7 bases not matched to a gene. Germline assignment: CDR1 MNHNS and CDR2 SASEGT.

CDR3 loop: CSDRGRDGYTF. DNA for the CDR3: TGCAGCGATAGGGGGCGGGATGGCTACACCTTC. The chain joins TRBV29-1 to TRBJ1-2, with TRBD1 matching over 7 bases. This CDR3 spans 11 amino acids. Germline V gene lookup returns CDR1 SQVTM and CDR2 ANQGSEA. V gave up 7 bases and J gave up 6 bases; unmatched junction bases: 5.

V gene TRBV30 combines with J gene TRBJ2-2, with TRBD1 matching over 8 bases. The CDR3 consists of 14 residues. V shed 2 bases, J shed 3 bases, and the junction held 2 bases outside the gene matches. Germline values: CDR1 GTSNPN, CDR2 SVGIG (reference sequence). CDR3 residues: CAWSRQGYTGELFF. In nucleotides, the CDR3 is TGTGCCTGGAGTCGACAGGGGTACACCGGGGAGCTGTTTTTT. Based on the CDR3 plus reference TRBV30 and TRBJ2-2, the full variable domain is SQTIHQWPATLVQPVGSPLSLECTVEGTSNPNLYWYRQAAGRGLQLLFYSVGIGQISSEVPQNLSASRPQDRQFILSSKKLLLSDSGFYLCAWSRQGYTGELFFGEGSRLTVL.

The genes are TRBV30 and TRBJ1-2, with 7 bases fitting TRBD1. V dropped 2 bases and J dropped 4; count of bases not matched to a gene: 7. Per the germline V gene, CDR1 is GTSNPN and CDR2 is SVGIG (reference sequence). The CDR3 contains 14 residues. The CDR3 sequence: CAWSPGTASYGYTF. The DNA for the CDR3 is TGTGCCTGGAGTCCCGGGACAGCTTCCTATGGCTACACCTTC.

V and J are TRBV25-1 and TRBJ1-3; no clear D gene. With 1 base removed from V and 4 bases from J, the gap between germline ends came to 11 bases. This CDR3 is 15 amino acids long. CDR1 and CDR2 (germline): MGHDK, SYGVNS. CDR3 amino acids: CASSEFGPGGNTIYF. In DNA, the CDR3 is TGTGCCAGCAGTGAATTCGGCCCGGGGGGAAACACCATATATTTT.

The chain recombines TRBV19 with TRBJ2-1; 11 bases are shared with TRBD2. This CDR3 region has 18 residues. Looked up from germline, CDR1 is LNHDA and CDR2 is SQIVND (reference sequence). The junction had 9 bases not matched to a gene; V was cut back by 5 bases and J by 0 bases. The CDR3, as DNA: TGTGCCAGTAGTGATACCGGACTAGCGGGCCGCTCCTACAATGAGCAGTTCTTC. This sequence encodes CASSDTGLAGRSYNEQFF.

The chain couples TRBV7-9 to TRBJ2-1; 8 nucleotides agree with TRBD1. The ends lost 4 bases at V and 7 bases at J; junction bases unmatched: 3. CDR1 and CDR2 from the germline V gene are SEHNR and FQNEAQ (reference sequence). This CDR3 has 13 residues. The CDR3 loop reads CASSSRQGNEQFF. CDR3 coding DNA: TGTGCCAGCAGCTCGCGACAGGGGAATGAGCAGTTCTTC.

Only one count was recorded for this clone. The J gene is TRBJ1-5, the V gene TRBV19; D unresolved. The CDR3 is 13 amino acids. V shed 4 bases and J shed 5 bases, with 9 bases lying between them. CDR1 and CDR2 from the germline V gene are LNHDA and SQIVND (reference sequence). The CDR3, as DNA: TGTGCCAGTAGTAGCCAGTTTTATCAGCCCCAGCATTTT. Translation gives CASSSQFYQPQHF.

This CDR3 is CASSLGDRGLDQPQHF. CDR3 in DNA: TGCGCCAGCAGCTTGGGAGACAGGGGGCTCGATCAGCCCCAGCATTTT. The chain uses TRBV5-1 and TRBJ1-5; TRBD1 matches at 10 bases. CDR1 is SGHRS and CDR2 is YFSETQ in the germline V gene. V shed 0 bases and J 5 bases; nucleotides not matched to a gene: 5. The CDR3 contains 16 residues.

The J gene is TRBJ2-3, the V gene TRBV9; maybe TRBD2 (5 bases). The ends were cut back, 0 bases at V and 0 bases at J, with 8 bases in the middle. Germline values: CDR1 SGDLS, CDR2 YYNGEE. This CDR3 has 15 residues. This CDR3 reads CASSVAGFSTDTQYF. DNA of the CDR3: TGTGCCAGCAGCGTAGCGGGATTCAGCACAGATACGCAGTATTTT.

V is TRBV19 and J is TRBJ2-1; 8 bases fit TRBD1. Unmatched junction bases numbered 11, after V lost 1 base and J lost 9 bases. Germline V gene data show CDR1 as LNHDA and CDR2 as SQIVND (reference sequence). The CDR3 has 16 residues. CDR3 protein: CASSIGAGGGYGEQFF. CDR3 nucleotides: TGTGCCAGTAGTATAGGGGCAGGGGGCGGATACGGTGAGCAGTTCTTC.

The V gene is TRBV5-4, the J gene TRBJ2-3; 15 bases map to TRBD2. The CDR3 length is 16 residues. Looked up from germline, CDR1 is SGHNT and CDR2 is YYREEE (reference sequence). Trimming cost V 4 bases and J 5 bases; bases outside gene matches: 5. The CDR3 reads CASSRTSGGARDTQYF. The CDR3 nucleotides are TGTGCCAGCAGCCGGACTAGCGGGGGGGCTAGAGATACGCAGTATTTT. Supplemented by reference TRBV5-4 and TRBJ2-3, the full variable domain reads ETGVTQSPTHLIKTRGQQVTLRCSSQSGHNTVSWYQQALGQGPQFIFQYYREEENGRGNFPPRFSGLQFPNYSSELNVNALELDDSALYLCASSRTSGGARDTQYFGPGTRLTVL.

This clone has more than one count but fewer than ten. The chain joins TRBV6-1 to TRBJ1-2, with TRBD1 identical over 7 bases. V gave up 0 bases and J gave up 6 bases; unmatched junction bases: 4. This CDR3 has 14 residues. In germline, CDR1 is MNHNS, CDR2 SASEGT. CDR3 bases: TGTGCCAGCAGTGAAGCGACAGGGTGGGATGGCTACACCTTC. Amino acids: CASSEATGWDGYTF.

The gene calls are TRBV2 and TRBJ1-4; D is perhaps TRBD1 (5 bases). Germline CDR1 is SNHLY and CDR2 is FYNNEI. The CDR3 is 14 residues long. V gave up 10 bases and J gave up 8 bases, with 20 bases separating them. The CDR3 loop reads CATQGRGRNEKLFF. The CDR3 DNA follows: TGTGCCACCCAGGGTCGGGGGAGAAACGAAAAACTGTTTTTT. Together with reference TRBV2 and TRBJ1-4, the CDR3 gives the full variable domain: EPEVTQTPSHQVTQMGQEVILRCVPISNHLYFYWYRQILGQKVEFLVSFYNNEISEKSEIFDDQFSVERPDGSNFTLKIRSTKLEDSAMYFCATQGRGRNEKLFFGSGTQLSVL.

The V and J genes are TRBV5-1 and TRBJ1-2; TRBD1 might be the D (5 bases). Germline loops: CDR1 SGHRS, CDR2 YFSETQ. V dropped 4 bases and J dropped 5 bases, with 18 bases sitting between them. The CDR3 covers 15 residues. DNA of the CDR3: TGCGCCAGCAGCCCACCTACGGGGGGAGCGTATGGCTACACCTTC. As protein: CASSPPTGGAYGYTF.

CDR3 sequence reads: CASSLNQVNGSPLHF. CDR3 in DNA: TGCGCCAGCAGCTTAAACCAGGTTAATGGTTCACCCCTCCACTTT. V and J are TRBV5-1 and TRBJ1-6; D remains unclear. The V gene lost 2 bases and the J gene lost 9 bases, with 15 bases spanning the gap. The CDR3 has 15 residues. CDR1 and CDR2 (germline): SGHRS, YFSETQ.

This clone turned up a few times. The V call is TRBV7-8, the J call TRBJ1-1; D gene unclear. Germline values: CDR1 SGHVS, CDR2 FQNEAQ. This CDR3 is built from 13 residues. V lost 1 base and J lost 4, with 7 bases in between. CDR3 in DNA: TGTGCCAGCAGCTTAGAGTTGAGCACTGAAGCTTTCTTT. Translation: CASSLELSTEAFF.

This rearrangement joins TRBV19 to TRBJ1-6; the match to TRBD1 covers 8 bases. The CDR3 covers 15 residues. With V trimmed by 5 bases and J by 9 bases, 9 bases remained unmatched. Germline V lookup: CDR1 LNHDA, CDR2 SQIVND (reference sequence). The DNA for the CDR3 is TGTGCCAGTAGTGGTGGGACAGGTTGGATTTCACCCCTCCACTTT. Residues: CASSGGTGWISPLHF.

The sample holds a few counts of this clone. The gene calls are TRBV28 and TRBJ1-2; D might be TRBD1 (5 bases). The CDR3 extends over 13 amino acids. Between the trimmed V and J ends, which lost 7 bases and 6 bases, there was a span of 15 bases. Germline V CDR1 and CDR2: MDHEN, SYDVKM. CDR3 protein: CASNRLIRDGYTF. The CDR3 nucleotides read TGTGCCAGCAACAGGTTAATTAGGGATGGCTACACCTTC.

The rearrangement links TRBV7-9 to TRBJ1-1; no clear D. CDR3 length: 15 amino acids. The V gene's germline CDR1 is SEHNR and CDR2 FQNEAQ (reference sequence). V was shortened by 5 bases and J by 0 bases, with 13 bases between the two germline ends. CDR3 loop: CASSPPKRLNTEAFF. DNA for the CDR3: TGTGCCAGCAGCCCCCCAAAGAGGCTGAACACTGAAGCTTTCTTT.